The 16 T cell receptor beta chains in this list originate from one sample, sequenced in a study of cytomegalovirus exposure and HLA in healthy donors. The PCR used 60 Vbeta and 13 Jbeta primers. Clones were read by immunoSEQ multiplex PCR, and TCRdb kept only the in-frame ones, dropping some. The sample consists of around 200,000 clones, roughly 84% of them appearing once. Material: PBMCs. These receptors were collected from a man aged 50-60 years in good health and CMV-seronegative.

This clone was counted between two and nine times. The chain carries TRBV4-1 and TRBJ2-7, with D tentatively TRBD1 (6 bases). The CDR3 contains 16 residues. With 1 base removed from V and 1 base from J, the gap between germline ends came to 14 bases. Germline CDR1 MGHRA, CDR2 YSYEKL. The DNA of the CDR3 is TGCGCCAGCAGCCAAGGGCAGGGGCCCGTTTCCTACGAGCAGTACTTC. Translated, it gives CASSQGQGPVSYEQYF.

This clone came up once. The chain joins TRBV19 to TRBJ1-4, with a possible D match to TRBD1 (6 bases). There are 14 residues in the CDR3. Germline values: CDR1 LNHDA, CDR2 SQIVND (reference sequence). Trimming left V 4 bases short and J 6 bases short, with 12 bases between. DNA for the CDR3: TGTGCCAGTAGTAATCGCGGGGGCTATGAAAAACTGTTTTTT. Protein product: CASSNRGGYEKLFF.

On this clone itself: The sample contains more than one DNA sequence encoding this CDR3. This sequence joins TRBV7-3 and TRBJ1-1; D is unresolved. The CDR3 has 13 amino acids. Trimming shortened V by 0 bases and J by 5 bases, and 7 bases separated the two germline ends. Per germline, CDR1 SGHTA and CDR2 FQGTGA. This chain's CDR3 is CASSLTGRTEAFF. CDR3 coding DNA: TGTGCCAGCAGCTTAACGGGCAGAACTGAAGCTTTCTTT.

Note on this clone: The same CDR3 also results from other DNA sequences found in this sample. The J gene is TRBJ2-5, the V gene TRBV27, with 8 positions matching TRBD2. The J call is in doubt because the DNA end fits TRBJ2-7 better. The CDR3 is 15 amino acids. The germline gives CDR1 MNHEY, CDR2 SMNVEV (reference sequence). This CDR3 reads CASSLTSGSSYEQYF. CDR3 coding DNA: TGTGCCAGCAGTTTAACTAGCGGAAGCTCCTACGAGCAGTACTTC.

The chain combines TRBV5-3 with TRBJ1-4, with a tentative D call TRBD1 (6 bases). TRBV5-3 is noted as an ORF with a role that remains uncertain. Trimming left V 6 bases short and J 7 bases short, with 19 bases between. This CDR3 spans 15 amino acids. The CDR3 sequence is CARKPNREGSEKLFF. The CDR3 nucleotides read TGTGCCAGAAAACCAAACAGGGAGGGGAGTGAAAAACTGTTTTTT.

The chain uses TRBV19 and TRBJ2-7, with TRBD1 matching over 7 bases. Germline CDR1 reads LNHDA; CDR2 reads SQIVND (reference sequence). Unmatched junction bases numbered 4, after V lost 4 bases and J lost 4 bases. The CDR3 covers 13 residues. The CDR3 sequence is CASSKEGAYEQYF. Here the CDR3 DNA reads TGTGCCAGTAGTAAAGAGGGGGCTTACGAGCAGTACTTC.

This clone was counted a single time. V is TRBV4-1 and J is TRBJ2-5; TRBD2 aligns across 15 bases. V lost 1 base to trimming and J lost 5 bases; unmatched junction nucleotides: 2. The CDR3 extends over 16 amino acids. The V gene's germline CDR1 is MGHRA and CDR2 YSYEKL. The CDR3 sequence: CASSQGTSGRGETQYF. The CDR3 region has the DNA TGCGCCAGCAGCCAAGGGACTAGCGGGAGGGGTGAGACCCAGTACTTC.

The chain joins TRBV11-2 to TRBJ1-1; weak D call: TRBD1 (6 bases). The length of the CDR3 is 15 residues. CDR1 and CDR2 (germline): SGHAT, FQNNGV. V lost 5 bases and J 2 bases, leaving 15 bases between the germline ends. The CDR3 DNA sequence: TGTGCCAGCAGCCCTGCTCGGGGGGCAAACACTGAAGCTTTCTTT. This sequence encodes CASSPARGANTEAFF.

This chain links TRBV2 with TRBJ2-1; 9 nucleotides align to TRBD1. CDR3 length equals 13 residues. Germline V gives CDR1 SNHLY, CDR2 FYNNEI. The trim removed 7 bases at V and 3 bases at J, leaving 1 base unmatched. The CDR3 sequence: CASMDRGYNEQFF. The DNA for the CDR3 is TGTGCCAGCATGGACAGGGGCTACAATGAGCAGTTCTTC.

This chain links TRBV6-6 with TRBJ2-1; D not resolved. Deletions cut 5 bases from V and 0 bases from J, with 8 bases between. The CDR3 loop spans 14 amino acids. The germline V gene encodes CDR1 MNHNY and CDR2 SVGAGI (reference sequence). The DNA of the CDR3 is TGTGCCAGCAGTCCCTCTAGCTCCTACAATGAGCAGTTCTTC. It is translated as CASSPSSSYNEQFF.

This chain uses TRBV30 with TRBJ1-1; D might be TRBD1 (5 bases). The germline V gene encodes CDR1 GTSNPN and CDR2 SVGIG (reference sequence). The length of the CDR3 is 13 residues. Trimming took off 2 bases at V and 5 bases at J, with 12 bases between the two ends. The CDR3 nucleotides are TGTGCCTGGAGTTTCAGCGGGGGGACTGAAGCTTTCTTT. It codes for CAWSFSGGTEAFF.

This clone was detected only a few times. This CDR3 is CASSFGTASTDTQYF. The CDR3 DNA follows: TGTGCCAGCAGTTTCGGGACAGCTAGCACAGATACGCAGTATTTT. The rearrangement links TRBV28 to TRBJ2-3; TRBD1 aligns across 7 bases. Germline CDR1 and CDR2: MDHEN and SYDVKM. CDR3 length: 15 amino acids. V gave up 3 bases and J gave up 0 bases; unmatched junction bases: 3.

V is TRBV18 and J is TRBJ1-2; no clear D. CDR3 size: 13 residues. V was pared by 2 bases and J by 4 bases, with 8 bases between. From germline, CDR1 is KGHSH and CDR2 LQKENI. CDR3 bases: TGTGCCAGCTCACCATATGACACCTATGGCTACACCTTC. Its protein is CASSPYDTYGYTF.

This clone was observed a single time. The chain is built from TRBV11-3 and TRBJ1-1; D gene ambiguous. This CDR3 comprises 12 residues. In germline, CDR1 is SGHNT, CDR2 YENEEA. Trimming removed 6 bases from V and 3 bases from J, with 8 bases in between. DNA of the CDR3: TGTGCCAGCAGTGGAGAGGACACTGAAGCTTTCTTT. It translates to CASSGEDTEAFF.

The chain recombines TRBV7-9 with TRBJ2-5; 10 bases are a match to TRBD2. V dropped 1 base and J dropped 2; count of bases not matched to a gene: 7. The CDR3 extends over 17 amino acids. Per the germline V gene, CDR1 is SEHNR and CDR2 is FQNEAQ (reference sequence). The CDR3: CASSLGQTSGLQETQYF. The CDR3 nucleotides are TGTGCCAGCAGCTTAGGGCAGACTAGCGGGTTACAAGAGACCCAGTACTTC.

The chain joins TRBV7-9 to TRBJ2-3; D is unresolved. CDR3 length: 11 residues. Germline CDR1 reads SEHNR; CDR2 reads FQNEAQ (reference sequence). V was clipped by 2 bases and J by 6 bases, with 3 bases between them. CDR3 DNA: TGTGCCAGCAGCTTACTGGATACGCAGTATTTT. Translating it yields CASSLLDTQYF.